The present T cell receptor beta chain was sequenced within a study of CD8 T cells in Susac syndrome. Regarding the study as a whole: Regarding the TCR sequencing and HLA analysis, the study admitted that a relatively small number of individuals were involved.

Random-hexamer reverse transcription was applied to roughly 0.5 to 1 ug RNA. One entry per CDR3 protein results from TCRdb running MiXCR on the immunoSEQ multiplex PCR reads. Of about 290,000 distinct CDR3 sequences in the sample, 89% were seen once. For this clonotype: Its antigen is undetermined.

V shed 7 bases and J 0 bases; nucleotides not matched to a gene: 9. This CDR3 has 18 residues. V is TRBV23-1 and J is TRBJ2-1, with TRBD2 matching over 13 bases. TRBV23-1 is an ORF, and what it does is uncertain. The sequence came from a human donor with multiple sclerosis. The sequenced sample consisted of CD8+ T cells from PBMCs. DNA of the CDR3: TGCGCCAGCACTCTCACTAGCGGGAGGGGTAGCTCCTACAATGAGCAGTTCTTC. Protein sequence: CASTLTSGRGSSYNEQFF.